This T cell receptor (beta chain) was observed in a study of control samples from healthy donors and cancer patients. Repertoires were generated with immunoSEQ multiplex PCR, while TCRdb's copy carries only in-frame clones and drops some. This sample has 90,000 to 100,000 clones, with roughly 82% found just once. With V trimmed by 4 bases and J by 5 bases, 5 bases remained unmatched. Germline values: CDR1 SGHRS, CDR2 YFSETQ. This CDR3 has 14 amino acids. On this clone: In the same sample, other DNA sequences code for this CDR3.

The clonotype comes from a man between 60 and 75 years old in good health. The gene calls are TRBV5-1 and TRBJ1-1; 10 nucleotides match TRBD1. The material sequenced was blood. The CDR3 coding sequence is TGCGCCAGCAGCCCCGACAGGGGGCAGACTGAAGCTTTCTTT. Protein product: CASSPDRGQTEAFF.